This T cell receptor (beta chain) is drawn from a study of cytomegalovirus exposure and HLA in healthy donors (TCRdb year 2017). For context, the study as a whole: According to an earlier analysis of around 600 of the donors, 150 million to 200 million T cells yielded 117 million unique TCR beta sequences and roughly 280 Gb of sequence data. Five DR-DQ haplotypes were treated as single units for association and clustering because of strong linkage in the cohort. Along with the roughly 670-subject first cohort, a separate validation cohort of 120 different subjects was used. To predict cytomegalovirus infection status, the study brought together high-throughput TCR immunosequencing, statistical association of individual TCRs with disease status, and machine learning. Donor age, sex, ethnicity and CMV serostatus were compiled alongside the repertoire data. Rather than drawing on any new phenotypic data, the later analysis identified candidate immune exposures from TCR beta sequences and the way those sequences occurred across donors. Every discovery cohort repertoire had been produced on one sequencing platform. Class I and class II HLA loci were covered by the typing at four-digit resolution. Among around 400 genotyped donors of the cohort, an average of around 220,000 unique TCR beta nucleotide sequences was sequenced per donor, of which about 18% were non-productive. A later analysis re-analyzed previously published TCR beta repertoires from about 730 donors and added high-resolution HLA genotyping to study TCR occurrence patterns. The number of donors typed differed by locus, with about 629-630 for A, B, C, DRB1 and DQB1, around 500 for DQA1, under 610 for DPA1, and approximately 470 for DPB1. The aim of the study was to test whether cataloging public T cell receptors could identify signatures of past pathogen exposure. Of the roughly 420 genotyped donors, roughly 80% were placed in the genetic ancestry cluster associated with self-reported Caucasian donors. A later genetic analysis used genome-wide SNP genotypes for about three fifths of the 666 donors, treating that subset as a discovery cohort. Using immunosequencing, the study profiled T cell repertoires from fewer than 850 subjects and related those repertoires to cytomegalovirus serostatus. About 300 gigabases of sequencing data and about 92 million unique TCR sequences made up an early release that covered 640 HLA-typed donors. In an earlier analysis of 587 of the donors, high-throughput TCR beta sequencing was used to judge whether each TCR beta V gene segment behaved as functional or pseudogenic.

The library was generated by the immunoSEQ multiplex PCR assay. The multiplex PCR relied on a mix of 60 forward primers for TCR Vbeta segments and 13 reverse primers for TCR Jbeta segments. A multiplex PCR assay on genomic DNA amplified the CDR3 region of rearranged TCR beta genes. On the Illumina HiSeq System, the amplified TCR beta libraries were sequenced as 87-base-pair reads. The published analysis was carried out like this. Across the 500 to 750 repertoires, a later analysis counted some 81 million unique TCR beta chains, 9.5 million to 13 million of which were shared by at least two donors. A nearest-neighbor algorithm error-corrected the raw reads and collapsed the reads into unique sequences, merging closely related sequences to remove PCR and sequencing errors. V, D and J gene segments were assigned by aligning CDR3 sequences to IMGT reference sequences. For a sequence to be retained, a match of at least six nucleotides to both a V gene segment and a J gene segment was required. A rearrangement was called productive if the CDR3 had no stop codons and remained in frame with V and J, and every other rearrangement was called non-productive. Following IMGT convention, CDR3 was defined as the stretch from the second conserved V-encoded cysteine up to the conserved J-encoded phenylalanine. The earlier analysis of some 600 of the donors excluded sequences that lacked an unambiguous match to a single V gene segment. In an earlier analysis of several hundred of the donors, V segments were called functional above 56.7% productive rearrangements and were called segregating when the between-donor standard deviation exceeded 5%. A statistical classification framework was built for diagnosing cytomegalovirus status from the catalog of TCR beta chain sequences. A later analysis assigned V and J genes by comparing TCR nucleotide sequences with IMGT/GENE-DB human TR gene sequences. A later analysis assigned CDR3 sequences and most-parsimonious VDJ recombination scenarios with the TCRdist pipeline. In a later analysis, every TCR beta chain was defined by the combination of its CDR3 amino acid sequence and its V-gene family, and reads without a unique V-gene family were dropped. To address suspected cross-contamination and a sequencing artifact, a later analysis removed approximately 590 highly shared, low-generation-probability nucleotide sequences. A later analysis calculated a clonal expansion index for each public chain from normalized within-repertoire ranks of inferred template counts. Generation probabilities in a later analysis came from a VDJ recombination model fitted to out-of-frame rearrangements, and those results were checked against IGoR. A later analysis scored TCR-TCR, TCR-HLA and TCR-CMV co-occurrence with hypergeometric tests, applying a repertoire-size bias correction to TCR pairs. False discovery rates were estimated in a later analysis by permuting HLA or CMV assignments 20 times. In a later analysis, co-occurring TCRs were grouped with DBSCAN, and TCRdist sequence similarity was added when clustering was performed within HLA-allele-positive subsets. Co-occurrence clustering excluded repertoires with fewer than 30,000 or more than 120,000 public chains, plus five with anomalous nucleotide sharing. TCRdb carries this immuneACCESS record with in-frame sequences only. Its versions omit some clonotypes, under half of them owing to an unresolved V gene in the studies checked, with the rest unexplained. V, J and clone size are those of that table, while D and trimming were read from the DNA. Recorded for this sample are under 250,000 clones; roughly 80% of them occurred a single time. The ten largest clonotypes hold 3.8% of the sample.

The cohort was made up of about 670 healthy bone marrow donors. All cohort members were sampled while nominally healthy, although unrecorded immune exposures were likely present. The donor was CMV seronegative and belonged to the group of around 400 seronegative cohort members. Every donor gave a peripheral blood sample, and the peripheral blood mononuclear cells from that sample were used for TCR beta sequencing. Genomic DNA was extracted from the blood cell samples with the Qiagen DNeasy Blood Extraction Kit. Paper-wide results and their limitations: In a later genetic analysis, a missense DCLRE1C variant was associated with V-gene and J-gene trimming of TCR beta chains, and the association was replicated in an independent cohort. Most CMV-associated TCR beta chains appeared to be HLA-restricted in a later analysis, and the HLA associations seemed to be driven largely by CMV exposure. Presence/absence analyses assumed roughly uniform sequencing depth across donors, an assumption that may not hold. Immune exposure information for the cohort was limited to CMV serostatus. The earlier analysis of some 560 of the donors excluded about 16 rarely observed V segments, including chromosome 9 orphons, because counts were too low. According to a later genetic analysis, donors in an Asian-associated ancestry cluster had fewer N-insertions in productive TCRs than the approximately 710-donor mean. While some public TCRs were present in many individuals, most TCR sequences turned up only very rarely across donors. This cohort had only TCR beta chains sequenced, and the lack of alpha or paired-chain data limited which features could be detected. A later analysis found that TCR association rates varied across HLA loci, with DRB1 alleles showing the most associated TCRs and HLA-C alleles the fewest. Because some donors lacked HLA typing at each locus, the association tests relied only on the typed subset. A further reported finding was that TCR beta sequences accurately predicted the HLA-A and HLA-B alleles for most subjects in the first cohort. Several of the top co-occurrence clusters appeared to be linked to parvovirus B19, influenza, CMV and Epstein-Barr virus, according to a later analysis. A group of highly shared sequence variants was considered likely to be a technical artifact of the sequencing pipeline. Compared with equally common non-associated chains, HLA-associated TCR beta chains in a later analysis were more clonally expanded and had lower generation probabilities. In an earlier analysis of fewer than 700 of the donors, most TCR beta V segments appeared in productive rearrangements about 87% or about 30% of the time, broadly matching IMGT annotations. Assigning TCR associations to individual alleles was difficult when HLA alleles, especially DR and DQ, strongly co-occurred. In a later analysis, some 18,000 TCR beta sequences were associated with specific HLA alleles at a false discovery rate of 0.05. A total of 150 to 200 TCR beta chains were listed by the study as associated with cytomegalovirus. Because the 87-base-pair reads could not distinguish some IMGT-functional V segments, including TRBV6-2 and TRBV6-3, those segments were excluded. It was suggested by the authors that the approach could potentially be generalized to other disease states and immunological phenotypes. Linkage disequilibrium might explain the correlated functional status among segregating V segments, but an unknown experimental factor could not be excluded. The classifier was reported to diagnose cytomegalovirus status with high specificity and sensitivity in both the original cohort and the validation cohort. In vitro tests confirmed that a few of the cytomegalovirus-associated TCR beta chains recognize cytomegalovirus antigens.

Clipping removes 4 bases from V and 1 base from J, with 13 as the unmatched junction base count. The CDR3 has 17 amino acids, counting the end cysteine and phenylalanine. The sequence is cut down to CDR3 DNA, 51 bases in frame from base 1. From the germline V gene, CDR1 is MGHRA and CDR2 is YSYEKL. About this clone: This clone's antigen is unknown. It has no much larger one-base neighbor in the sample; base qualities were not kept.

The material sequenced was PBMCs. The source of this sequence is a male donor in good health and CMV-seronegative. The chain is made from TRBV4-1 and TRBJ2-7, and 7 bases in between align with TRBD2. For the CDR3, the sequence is CASSLIFGRELSYEQYF. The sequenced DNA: TGCGCCAGCAGCCTAATTTTTGGGCGGGAGTTGTCCTACGAGCAGTACTTC.